These 12 T cell receptor beta chains were sequenced from one sample in a study of blood T cell repertoires in COVID-19. Profiled with immunoSEQ multiplex PCR; TCRdb holds only in-frame clones, not every one. The profile shows some 230,000 clones, roughly 80% of them singletons. The sample was peripheral blood. The receptor set was obtained from a woman aged 55-69 years who had recovered from COVID-19.

Only one count was recorded for this clone. The CDR3 sequence is CASQPRTDYGYTF. CDR3 bases: TGTGCCAGCCAGCCTCGGACAGACTATGGCTACACCTTC. This sequence joins TRBV6-5 and TRBJ1-2, with D maybe TRBD1 (6 bases). The CDR3 is 13 residues long. The V gene's germline CDR1 is MNHEY and CDR2 SVGAGI. Trimming left V 8 bases short and J 3 bases short, with 13 bases between.

This clone occurred once. The chain combines TRBV20-1 with TRBJ1-3, with a tentative D call TRBD1 (5 bases). The CDR3 totals 14 residues. The germline V and J ends were trimmed by 3 bases and 2 bases, with 11 bases remaining between them. CDR1 and CDR2 (germline): DFQATT, SNEGSKA (reference sequence). CDR3 in amino acids: CSASPGGTGNTIYF. CDR3 DNA sequence: TGCAGTGCTAGTCCCGGGGGAACTGGAAACACCATATATTTT.

The gene calls are TRBV6-1 and TRBJ1-1, with 9 bases aligning to TRBD1. The J segment lost 7 bases and the V segment lost 0 bases, leaving 3 bases of the junction unmatched. This CDR3 region has 14 residues. Germline V gives CDR1 MNHNS, CDR2 SASEGT. In DNA form, the CDR3 reads TGTGCCAGCAGTGAAGCAGGGACAGGGCGTGAAGCTTTCTTT. It is translated as CASSEAGTGREAFF.

The rearrangement joins TRBV18 to TRBJ2-1, with 9 nucleotides matching TRBD1. The V gene's germline CDR1 is KGHSH and CDR2 LQKENI. This CDR3 contains 12 residues. The V and J ends lost 5 bases and 7 bases, in that order; junction bases with no gene match: 0. Here the CDR3 reads CASSGQGNEQFF. CDR3 nucleotide sequence: TGTGCCAGCTCAGGACAGGGGAATGAGCAGTTCTTC.

V and J are TRBV11-1 and TRBJ1-1, with D possibly being TRBD1 (5 bases). Trimming removed 5 bases from V and 4 bases from J, with 14 bases in between. In germline, CDR1 is SGHAT, CDR2 FQDESV (reference sequence). The CDR3 has 14 amino acids. The CDR3 reads CASSLGRGGTEAFF. In DNA form, the CDR3 reads TGTGCCAGCAGCCTGGGTAGGGGAGGCACTGAAGCTTTCTTT.

The chain uses TRBV4-1 and TRBJ2-5; TRBD2 matches 10 bases. The CDR3 has 16 amino acids. Losses at the gene ends were 4 bases for V and 2 bases for J; bases not matched to a gene: 7. CDR1 is MGHRA, CDR2 YSYEKL, per germline. The CDR3 DNA sequence: TGCGCCAGCAGCCGAGGGACTAGCGAGGGACAAGAGACCCAGTACTTC. Its translation: CASSRGTSEGQETQYF.

This clone was seen a single time. The chain carries TRBV2 and TRBJ2-7; 8 bases map to TRBD2. Germline V gene sequence: CDR1 SNHLY, CDR2 FYNNEI. V dropped 5 bases and J dropped 6; count of bases not matched to a gene: 6. This CDR3 is 13 amino acids long. CDR3 in amino acids: CASSLGLGGEQYF. The CDR3 DNA follows: TGTGCCAGCAGTTTGGGACTAGGTGGCGAGCAGTACTTC.

This chain links TRBV6-2 or TRBV6-3 with TRBJ1-1, with D maybe TRBD1 (5 bases). Trimming cost V 2 bases and J 7 bases, with 8 bases left between them. Germline V gene lookup returns CDR1 MNHEY and CDR2 SVGEGT. This CDR3 region has 12 residues. CDR3 bases: TGTGCCAGCAGTTACCCCGACAGTGAAGCTTTCTTT. Encoded protein: CASSYPDSEAFF.

This sequence joins TRBV7-2 and TRBJ2-3; no definite D call. V lost 5 bases and J lost 6, with 12 bases in between. Germline CDR1 reads SGHTA; CDR2 reads FQGNSA. The CDR3 consists of 13 residues. CDR3 nucleotide sequence: TGTGCCAGCAGCCCCCAACGAGGCGATACGCAGTATTTT. This codes for CASSPQRGDTQYF.

The V and J genes are TRBV5-4 and TRBJ2-3; 7 bases are shared with TRBD2. Germline assignment: CDR1 SGHNT and CDR2 YYREEE (reference sequence). This CDR3 has 16 amino acids. Trimming removed 3 bases from V and 6 bases from J; junction bases left unmatched: 13. The CDR3 DNA is TGTGCCAGCAGCTCGGGGGGAGGGGCCCAGTCCGATACGCAGTATTTT. Encoded protein: CASSSGGGAQSDTQYF. The variable domain in full, with the rest retrieved from reference TRBV5-4 and TRBJ2-3, is ETGVTQSPTHLIKTRGQQVTLRCSSQSGHNTVSWYQQALGQGPQFIFQYYREEENGRGNFPPRFSGLQFPNYSSELNVNALELDDSALYLCASSSGGGAQSDTQYFGPGTRLTVL.

The gene calls are TRBV14 and TRBJ2-6; 7 bases match TRBD2. Germline V CDR1 and CDR2: SGHDN, FVKESK. The J segment lost 4 bases and the V segment lost 4 bases, leaving 10 bases of the junction unmatched. This CDR3 region has 17 residues. The CDR3 reads CASSPAGPTWGANVLTF. The CDR3 coding sequence is TGTGCCAGCAGCCCAGCGGGACCGACTTGGGGGGCCAACGTCCTGACTTTC.

This chain uses TRBV4-2 with TRBJ2-7, with 9 bases aligning to TRBD2. The CDR3 consists of 16 residues. V lost 4 bases, J lost 1 base, and 8 bases stayed unmatched. Germline V gene sequence: CDR1 LGHNA, CDR2 YNFKEQ. The CDR3 loop reads CASSRRGLAKSYEQYF. Written as DNA, the CDR3 is TGTGCCAGCAGCCGCCGAGGACTAGCGAAATCCTACGAGCAGTACTTC.